This T cell receptor beta chain was retrieved from a study of T cell repertoires in aging, cancer and after chemotherapy. Study information: Donor ages fell into six groups from 30 or younger up to 70 or older.

V was pared by 2 bases and J by 7 bases, with 5 bases of the junction left unmatched. CDR3 length: 15 residues. Germline V gives CDR1 SGDLS, CDR2 YYNGEE. Amplification of TCR beta used genomic DNA extracted from peripheral blood. Points on this clonotype: Its antigen is unknown.

Rearranged V-D-J TRB sequences were amplified with a mixed TRB-A/B primer pool. From the multiplex PCR reads, TCRdb called clonotypes with MiXCR, one entry per CDR3 protein. The data show some 2,100 distinct CDR3 sequences, with 32% seen just once and 9.5% to 13% held by the top ten. Study results and limitations: These repertoire data do not allow conclusions about immunological memory after chemotherapy.

This receptor was obtained from a human donor with a solid tumor. This chain connects TRBV9 to TRBJ2-1; 11 nucleotides match TRBD2. Sequencing was done on a sample of blood. In DNA form, the CDR3 reads TGTGCCAGCAGCGTGGCTAGCGGGAGGAGGAATGAGCAGTTCTTC. Protein sequence: CASSVASGRRNEQFF.